Below are 4 T cell receptor beta chains sequenced from a single sample in a study of a mutant IDH1 vaccine in newly diagnosed glioma. Which antigens these TCRs recognize remains unknown. Sequencing was performed with immunoSEQ multiplex PCR; in TCRdb, only in-frame clones are kept and a portion is missing. The repertoire holds around 76,000 clones, with more than 70% as singletons. Time point specified: week 23, last vaccination. The content of each vaccine dose was 300 ug of mutant IDH1 20-mer peptide, and topical imiquimod accompanied it. This specimen consisted of PBMCs, obtained from a glioma patient whose treatment included an IDH1 peptide vaccine. The receptors stem from a woman between 45 and 60 years old with glioma.

The rearrangement joins TRBV11-2 to TRBJ2-1; D unresolved. The CDR3 contains 11 residues. Germline CDR1 and CDR2: SGHAT and FQNNGV. The V end lost 4 bases, the J end lost 3 bases, and 1 base lay between the germline ends. The CDR3 DNA is TGTGCCAGCAGCTACTACAATGAGCAGTTCTTC. It yields the protein CASSYYNEQFF.

This clone appeared a single time. This sequence joins TRBV6-6 and TRBJ1-1; D uncertain. Looked up from germline, CDR1 is MNHNY and CDR2 is SVGAGI (reference sequence). CDR3 length: 15 residues. V was clipped by 6 bases and J by 4 bases, with 18 bases between them. CDR3 protein: CASSRRGMESTEAFF. The CDR3 DNA reads TGTGCCAGCAGCAGACGTGGGATGGAGAGCACTGAAGCTTTCTTT.

This chain connects TRBV19 to TRBJ2-1, with D perhaps TRBD1 or TRBD2 (7 bases each). With 7 bases removed from V and 2 bases from J, the gap between germline ends came to 15 bases. Germline values: CDR1 LNHDA, CDR2 SQIVND (reference sequence). This CDR3 is built from 15 residues. CDR3 in DNA: TGTGCCAGTACCTCCAGGGGGGGGACCTACAATGAGCAGTTCTTC. Encoded protein: CASTSRGGTYNEQFF.

The CDR3 sequence: CSVAQQGGETQYF. DNA of the CDR3: TGCAGCGTTGCTCAACAGGGGGGCGAGACCCAGTACTTC. This chain joins TRBV29-1 and TRBJ2-5, with 8 bases matching TRBD1. V gave up 4 bases and J gave up 5 bases; unmatched junction bases: 6. There are 13 residues in the CDR3. In germline, CDR1 is SQVTM, CDR2 ANQGSEA.